This entry concerns a single T cell receptor (beta chain). This sample stems from a study of blood T cell repertoires in COVID-19. Overall study: Samples taken during acute and convalescent COVID-19 were collected in the United States, Italy and Spain.

Germline CDR1 and CDR2: SQVTM and ANQGSEA. CDR3 length equals 16 residues. J was trimmed by 0 bases and V by 6 bases; bases with no gene match: 10. Sequenced by immunoSEQ multiplex PCR; TCRdb stores in-frame clones only, minus some. The repertoire holds approximately 88,000 clones, about 74% seen once, with about half in the top ten. The chain combines TRBV29-1 with TRBJ2-2; 7 bases align to TRBD1. The receptor was isolated from a human donor in a cohort sampled during active COVID-19. Sequencing input: peripheral blood. The CDR3 DNA reads as TGCAGCGTGGGAGACAGGGAAAGGGCGAACACCGGGGAGCTGTTTTTT. Protein sequence: CSVGDRERANTGELFF.